This T cell receptor beta chain stems from a study of T cells after yellow fever vaccination. Whole-study context: Where fractions had low cell numbers, libraries were prepared from them with the SMART-Seq v4 Ultra Low Input RNA kit.

For TCR, cDNA came from 5'RACE template switching, which added a universal primer site and UMIs. TCRdb reprocessed the 5' RACE reads with MiXCR, giving one entry per CDR3 protein. The table lists hundreds of thousands of distinct CDR3 sequences, 10% to 15% of them singletons. General study points: Weaker overall was a secondary response that nonetheless peaked faster, on day 5 versus 15. Highly abundant clonotypes carried over from the bulk population could end up in FACS-sorted repertoires as contaminants.

V lost 6 bases, J lost 0 bases, and 11 bases stayed unmatched. Germline CDR1 reads LNHDA; CDR2 reads SQIVND (reference sequence). The CDR3 length is 18 residues. As to this clonotype: Its matching antigen is unknown.

Here the sequenced sample was PBMCs, taken on the day of the yellow fever booster vaccination. The genes are TRBV19 and TRBJ2-2, with TRBD2 identical over 9 bases. This receptor was taken from a man between 25 and 39 years old who received the YFV17D yellow fever vaccine. The CDR3 coding sequence is TGTGCCAGTAGATCGGCAGGCATAGCGGGAGCGAACACCGGGGAGCTGTTTTTT. Protein product: CASRSAGIAGANTGELFF.